The 14 T cell receptor beta chains reported below all come from one sample, sequenced in a study of breast tumors, draining lymph nodes, adjacent tissues. Samples came from axillary lymph nodes draining the breast cancer. MiXCR, run by TCRdb on the multiplex PCR reads, gives a single entry per CDR3 protein. The sample has around 140,000 distinct CDR3 sequences; more than 20% are singletons. The specimen was axillary lymph node tissue. Source of these receptors: a female donor with breast cancer. Some clones in this sample may be carry-over from other donors' samples.

This clonotype has ten or more counts. The CDR3 is CASSTQVAGDSRGELFF. The CDR3, as DNA: TGCGCCAGCAGCACTCAGGTAGCGGGAGATTCACGGGGGGAGCTGTTTTTT. The chain joins TRBV5-1 to TRBJ2-2; TRBD2 matches at 9 bases. The CDR3 totals 17 residues. V dropped 4 bases and J dropped 8; count of bases not matched to a gene: 15. The germline CDR1 and CDR2 sequences are SGHRS and YFSETQ. The full variable domain, in which reference TRBV5-1 and TRBJ2-2 provide the parts outside the CDR3, is KAGVTQTPRYLIKTRGQQVTLSCSPISGHRSVSWYQQTPGQGLQFLFEYFSETQRNKGNFPGRFSGRQFSNSRSEMNVSTLELGDSALYLCASSTQVAGDSRGELFFGEGSRLTVL.

Turning to this clonotype: A read error is possible here, since a much larger clone lies one base away. The chain is built from TRBV5-1 and TRBJ2-7, with TRBD2 identical over 12 bases. Germline V gene data show CDR1 as SGHRS and CDR2 as YFSETQ. The CDR3 spans 14 residues. CDR3 sequence: CTSTPGTSGYEQYF. DNA for the CDR3: TGCACCAGCACCCCAGGGACTAGCGGGTACGAGCAGTACTTC.

This rearrangement joins TRBV20-1 to TRBJ2-5, with 7 bases fitting TRBD1. The V gene's germline CDR1 is DFQATT and CDR2 SNEGSKA (reference sequence). The CDR3 sequence is 12 residues long. Trimming at V came to 6 bases and at J to 2 bases, leaving 3 bases not matched to a gene. CDR3 DNA sequence: TGCAGTGCCGGGACAGATCAAGAGACCCAGTACTTC. Its translation is CSAGTDQETQYF.

The chain employs TRBV6-2 or TRBV6-3 and TRBJ1-4; 7 bases fit TRBD1. The germline gives CDR1 MNHEY, CDR2 SVGEGT. Trimming removed 4 bases from V and 7 bases from J; junction bases left unmatched: 6. There are 14 residues in the CDR3. The CDR3 sequence is CASSSGTVGEKLFF. The DNA for the CDR3 is TGTGCCAGCAGTTCCGGGACAGTTGGTGAAAAACTGTTTTTT.

At least ten counts were recorded for this clonotype. The CDR3 loop is CSALAGVETQYF. Here the CDR3 DNA reads TGCAGTGCTTTAGCGGGCGTAGAGACCCAGTACTTC. The rearrangement links TRBV20-1 to TRBJ2-5; 7 positions agree with TRBD2. Germline CDR1 reads DFQATT; CDR2 reads SNEGSKA (reference sequence). After removal of 5 bases from V and 4 bases from J, the junction contained 4 bases not matched to a gene. This CDR3 comprises 12 residues.

This clonotype was seen more than once but under ten times. This chain uses TRBV28 with TRBJ1-5, with D uncertain. Trimming cost V 3 bases and J 0 bases, with 21 bases left between them. Germline CDR1 reads MDHEN; CDR2 reads SYDVKM. This CDR3 has 19 residues. For the CDR3, the DNA is TGTGCCAGCAGTTTGCCTGCGTTCAATATGGGGTATAGCAATCAGCCCCAGCATTTT. Its translation: CASSLPAFNMGYSNQPQHF. Filled out from reference TRBV28 and TRBJ1-5, the complete variable domain reads DVKVTQSSRYLVKRTGEKVFLECVQDMDHENMFWYRQDPGLGLRLIYFSYDVKMKEKGDIPEGYSVSREKKERFSLILESASTNQTSMYLCASSLPAFNMGYSNQPQHFGDGTRLSIL.

This clonotype was found many times. The genes are TRBV11-1 and TRBJ1-4; no clear D. The CDR3 is made up of 13 amino acids. Germline values: CDR1 SGHAT, CDR2 FQDESV (reference sequence). The V end lost 5 bases, the J end lost 8 bases, and 12 bases lay between the germline ends. This CDR3 reads CASSLREREKLFF. For the CDR3, the DNA is TGTGCCAGCAGCCTCCGGGAGCGCGAAAAACTGTTTTTT. Filled out from reference TRBV11-1 and TRBJ1-4, the complete variable domain reads EAEVAQSPRYKITEKSQAVAFWCDPISGHATLYWYRQILGQGPELLVQFQDESVVDDSQLPKDRFSAERLKGVDSTLKIQPAELGDSAMYLCASSLREREKLFFGSGTQLSVL.

This clonotype was recorded many times. The chain employs TRBV24-1 and TRBJ2-3; D may match TRBD1 or TRBD2 (5 bases each). Germline CDR1 and CDR2: KGHDR and SFDVKD. Trimming took off 3 bases at V and 0 bases at J, with 12 bases between the two ends. The CDR3 is 16 residues long. CDR3 sequence (DNA): TGTGCCACCAGTGATCAGATCCGGGACAGCACAGATACGCAGTATTTT. Translation: CATSDQIRDSTDTQYF.

This sequence joins TRBV11-2 and TRBJ2-3; 13 bases line up with TRBD2. This CDR3 is built from 17 residues. The V gene end was trimmed by 7 bases and the J gene end by 0 bases; junction bases not matched to a gene: 7. Germline assignment: CDR1 SGHAT and CDR2 FQNNGV. CDR3 DNA sequence: TGTGCCAGCAAGTCCGGGACTAGCGGGACCAGCACAGATACGCAGTATTTT. Its protein product is CASKSGTSGTSTDTQYF.

There are a few counts of this clonotype. The chain links TRBV12-5 to TRBJ2-1; TRBD2 aligns across 9 bases. V dropped 1 base and J dropped 10; count of bases not matched to a gene: 8. The CDR3 has 15 residues. CDR1 and CDR2 (germline): LGHNT, FRNRAP. The CDR3 here is CASGLGQREEDEQFF. The CDR3 DNA reads TGTGCTAGTGGTTTGGGTCAGCGGGAGGAAGACGAGCAGTTCTTC.

For this clonotype: This may stem from a read error, because a much larger clone lies one nucleotide away. The rearrangement uses TRBV30 and TRBJ2-1; D remains unclear. CDR3 size: 13 residues. V was clipped by 4 bases and J by 8 bases, with 15 bases between them. Germline-derived CDR1 and CDR2 are GTSNPN and SVGIG (reference sequence). CDR3: CAWTPNRDDEQFF. The CDR3 DNA reads as TGTGCCTGGACCCCAAATAGAGACGATGAGCAGTTCTTC. Filled out from reference TRBV30 and TRBJ2-1, the complete variable domain reads SQTIHQWPATLVQPVGSPLSLECTVEGTSNPNLYWYRQAAGRGLQLLFYSVGIGQISSEVPQNLSASRPQDRQFILSSKKLLLSDSGFYLCAWTPNRDDEQFFGPGTRLTVL.

This clonotype was counted many times. The V gene is TRBV27, the J gene TRBJ2-3; unclear D gene. The germline V gene has CDR1 MNHEY and CDR2 SMNVEV (reference sequence). V shed 7 bases and J shed 3 bases, with 11 bases lying between them. The CDR3 extends over 13 amino acids. CDR3 DNA sequence: TGTGCCAGCACCCGGAGCTTGACAGATACGCAGTATTTT. Translation: CASTRSLTDTQYF.

This clonotype was seen at least ten times. This rearrangement joins TRBV6-2 or TRBV6-3 to TRBJ2-7, with D perhaps assigned TRBD1 or TRBD2 (5 bases each). The ends were cut back, 10 bases at V and 3 bases at J, with 16 bases in the middle. The germline V gene encodes CDR1 MNHEY and CDR2 SVGEGT. CDR3 length: 13 amino acids. The CDR3: CATSSGTGYEQYF. DNA for the CDR3: TGTGCCACCTCTTCCGGGACCGGCTACGAGCAGTACTTC.

This clonotype appeared many times. The rearrangement links TRBV7-9 to TRBJ2-3; 7 bases fit TRBD2. CDR1 is SEHNR, CDR2 FQNEAQ, per germline (reference sequence). V lost 2 bases and J lost 0; bases outside the gene matches: 2. The CDR3 consists of 15 residues. The CDR3 DNA follows: TGTGCCAGCAGCTTAATGGGACTAAGCACAGATACGCAGTATTTT. This encodes CASSLMGLSTDTQYF.